The 16 T cell receptor beta chains below come from one sample, sequenced in a study of blood T cell repertoires in COVID-19. Using immunoSEQ multiplex PCR, the repertoire was profiled, and TCRdb retains in-frame clones only, with some absent. The top ten clones hold 9.5% to 15% of a sample with fewer than 150,000 clones, 84% of them seen once. The specimen was peripheral blood. The receptors were sampled from a human donor in a cohort sampled during active COVID-19.

V gene TRBV25-1 combines with J gene TRBJ2-7; 10 bases map to TRBD1. The CDR3 runs to 15 residues. V shed 6 bases, J shed 5 bases, and the junction held 10 bases outside the gene matches. The germline CDR1 and CDR2 sequences are MGHDK and SYGVNS. For the CDR3, the DNA is TGTGCCAGCAGGGAAACGGGACAGGGGATCCACGAGCAGTACTTC. Translating gives CASRETGQGIHEQYF.

This clone showed up just a few times. This sequence joins TRBV5-1 and TRBJ2-3, with 11 nucleotides matching TRBD1. There are 16 residues in the CDR3. V shed 4 bases and J 4 bases; nucleotides not matched to a gene: 8. Per the germline V gene, CDR1 is SGHRS and CDR2 is YFSETQ. CDR3 DNA: TGCGCCAGCAGCCCGGACAGGGGGCGCCCCGCAGATACGCAGTATTTT. It is translated as CASSPDRGRPADTQYF.

This clone was found a few times. The chain combines TRBV18 with TRBJ1-6, with TRBD1 identical over 8 bases. CDR3 length: 16 amino acids. CDR1 and CDR2 from the germline V gene are KGHSH and LQKENI. Trimming at V came to 2 bases and at J to 5 bases, leaving 5 bases not matched to a gene. The CDR3 DNA is TGTGCCAGCTCACCATTGGGACAGGCAAATAATTCACCCCTCCACTTT. Translated: CASSPLGQANNSPLHF. Complete variable domain (other parts from reference TRBV18 and TRBJ1-6): NAGVMQNPRHLVRRRGQEARLRCSPMKGHSHVYWYRQLPEEGLKFMVYLQKENIIDESGMPKERFSAEFPKEGPSILRIQQVVRGDSAAYFCASSPLGQANNSPLHFGNGTRLTVT.

The chain uses TRBV5-6 and TRBJ1-5; 7 bases are shared with TRBD1. Germline loops: CDR1 SGHDT, CDR2 YYEEEE. The CDR3 consists of 15 residues. With V trimmed by 3 bases and J by 4 bases, 7 bases remained unmatched. For the CDR3, the DNA is TGTGCCAGCAGCTGGGGCGGGACAGCTAATCAGCCCCAGCATTTT. Its protein product is CASSWGGTANQPQHF.

The genes are TRBV4-2 and TRBJ2-1; TRBD2 matches at 7 bases. The CDR3 runs to 15 residues. The V gene end was trimmed by 3 bases and the J gene end by 10 bases; junction bases not matched to a gene: 12. CDR1 is LGHNA and CDR2 is YNFKEQ in the germline V gene. The DNA for the CDR3 is TGTGCCAGCAGCCATACAGCGGGGACGGCTCTGGAGCAGTTCTTC. Protein sequence: CASSHTAGTALEQFF.

The genes are TRBV7-6 and TRBJ1-2; unclear D gene. Germline values: CDR1 SGHVS, CDR2 FNYEAQ. The CDR3 loop spans 13 amino acids. Trimming shortened V by 0 bases and J by 5 bases, and 7 bases separated the two germline ends. This CDR3 reads CASSLALGYGYTF. CDR3 in DNA: TGTGCCAGCAGCTTAGCCCTCGGGTATGGCTACACCTTC.

The chain links TRBV5-1 to TRBJ1-1; D is uncertain. CDR1 is SGHRS and CDR2 is YFSETQ in the germline V gene. The CDR3 spans 14 residues. Trimming pared 2 bases from V and 5 bases from J, leaving 13 bases between. The CDR3 nucleotides are TGCGCCAGCAGCTTTGCGGGGTTCGCGACTGAAGCTTTCTTT. Its protein product is CASSFAGFATEAFF.

J is TRBJ1-5 and V is TRBV10-2, with 8 bases fitting TRBD1. Germline V lookup: CDR1 WSHSY, CDR2 SAAADI. CDR3 length: 16 amino acids. J gave up 7 bases and V 0 bases, and 8 bases lay outside the gene matches. The CDR3 is CASSESIRGRGQPQHF. DNA of the CDR3: TGCGCCAGCAGTGAGTCAATCAGGGGGCGAGGACAGCCCCAGCATTTT.

This clone was observed a handful of times. V gene TRBV5-1 combines with J gene TRBJ2-1; 8 bases map to TRBD2. The CDR3 totals 14 residues. Germline V CDR1 and CDR2: SGHRS, YFSETQ. Trimming removed 4 bases from V and 6 bases from J; junction bases left unmatched: 6. The CDR3 loop is CASSPRGAGNEQFF. DNA of the CDR3: TGCGCCAGCAGCCCGCGGGGGGCAGGCAATGAGCAGTTCTTC.

The chain combines TRBV5-4 with TRBJ1-4; TRBD1 might be the D (5 bases). The germline V gene encodes CDR1 SGHNT and CDR2 YYREEE (reference sequence). CDR3 length: 14 residues. V was cut by 2 bases and J by 8 bases, with 13 bases left in between. CDR3 nucleotides: TGTGCCAGCAGCTTACCAGGGTCGGACGAAAAACTGTTTTTT. This sequence encodes CASSLPGSDEKLFF.

As DNA, the CDR3 is TGTGCCAGCAGTCCAGGTTACGCTTTCTTT. Residues: CASSPGYAFF. The gene calls are TRBV2 and TRBJ1-1; D ambiguous. This CDR3 has 10 residues. Trimming took off 5 bases at V and 11 bases at J, with 9 bases between the two ends. The germline V gene has CDR1 SNHLY and CDR2 FYNNEI.

This clone has a single count. V usage is TRBV5-1 and J usage is TRBJ1-1; TRBD1 agrees at 7 bases. The germline V gene encodes CDR1 SGHRS and CDR2 YFSETQ. This CDR3 spans 13 amino acids. V was clipped by 6 bases and J by 1 base; unmatched bases: 3. CDR3 nucleotides: TGCGCCAGCATGGGGACAGCGAACACTGAAGCTTTCTTT. It yields the protein CASMGTANTEAFF.

CDR3 nucleotide sequence: TGCGCCAGCAGCCAACTGGGGGACAGGGCCGGAGGCGAGCAGTTCTTC. It yields the protein CASSQLGDRAGGEQFF. This sequence joins TRBV4-1 and TRBJ2-1; 9 bases are shared with TRBD1. The V gene's germline CDR1 is MGHRA and CDR2 YSYEKL. The CDR3 length is 16 residues. V was pared by 2 bases and J by 10 bases, with 12 bases of the junction left unmatched.

The chain employs TRBV6-5 and TRBJ1-6; 7 bases agree with TRBD1. From germline, CDR1 is MNHEY and CDR2 SVGAGI. The CDR3 runs to 16 residues. With V trimmed by 0 bases and J by 7 bases, 6 bases remained unmatched. CDR3 DNA: TGTGCCAGCAGTTACTCGACAGGGAGGAGGAATTCACCCCTCCACTTT. Amino acids: CASSYSTGRRNSPLHF.

The CDR3 DNA follows: TGTGCCAGTAGTATCCCCAACACCGGGACAGCCGAGCAGTACTTC. Protein sequence: CASSIPNTGTAEQYF. This chain connects TRBV19 to TRBJ2-7; TRBD1 matches 7 bases. CDR3 size: 15 residues. With 3 bases clipped from V and 6 bases from J, the junction kept 11 bases outside the gene matches. The germline CDR1 and CDR2 sequences are LNHDA and SQIVND (reference sequence).

Only a few counts were recorded for this clone. V is TRBV4-1 and J is TRBJ1-6, with D perhaps matching TRBD1 (6 bases). Germline assignment: CDR1 MGHRA and CDR2 YSYEKL. The V end was cut by 1 base, the J end by 14 bases, with 18 bases between. CDR3 length: 15 residues. This chain's CDR3 is CASSQGDQGLGTLHF. In DNA, the CDR3 is TGCGCCAGCAGCCAAGGAGATCAGGGGCTGGGGACCCTCCACTTT.